This TCR beta chain was retrieved from a study of beta chain features in type 1 diabetes. Every bit of the isolated RNA underwent reverse transcription, so sequencing read expressed TCRB transcripts. Generated by immunoSEQ multiplex PCR, the TCRdb table keeps only in-frame clones and is missing some. Of a few hundred thousand clones in the sample, more than 11% were seen once. Study conclusions and caveats: The question of HLA type influencing TCRB rearrangement was one that remained unresolved here.

There are a few counts of this clone. Its cognate antigen is unknown. The CDR3 has 16 amino acids. Trimming removed 4 bases from V and 0 bases from J, with 12 bases in between. CDR1 is SGHVS, CDR2 FNYEAQ, per germline. The genes are TRBV7-6 and TRBJ1-4; D is perhaps TRBD1 (6 bases). The sequencing sample was made of naive CD4+ T cells from blood. The sequence came from a man younger than 40 in good health. This CDR3 reads CASSSYRATTNEKLFF. The CDR3 DNA sequence: TGTGCCAGCAGCTCCTACAGGGCCACAACTAATGAAAAACTGTTTTTT.